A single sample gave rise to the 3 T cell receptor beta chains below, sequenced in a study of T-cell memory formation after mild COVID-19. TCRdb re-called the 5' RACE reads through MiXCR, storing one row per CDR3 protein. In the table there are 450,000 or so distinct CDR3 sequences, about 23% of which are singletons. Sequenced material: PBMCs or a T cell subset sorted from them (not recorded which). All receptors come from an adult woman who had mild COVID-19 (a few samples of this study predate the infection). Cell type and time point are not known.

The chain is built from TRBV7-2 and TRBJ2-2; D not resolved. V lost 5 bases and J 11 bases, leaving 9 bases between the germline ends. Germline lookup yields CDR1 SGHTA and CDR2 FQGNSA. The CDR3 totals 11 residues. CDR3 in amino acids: CASSQAIELFF. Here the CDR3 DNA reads TGTGCCAGCAGCCAAGCGATAGAGCTGTTTTTT.

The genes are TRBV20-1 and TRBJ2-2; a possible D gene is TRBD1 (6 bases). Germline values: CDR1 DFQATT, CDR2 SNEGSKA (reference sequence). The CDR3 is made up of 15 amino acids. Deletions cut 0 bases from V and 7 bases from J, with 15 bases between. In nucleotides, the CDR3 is TGCAGTGCTAGAGATACAGGGTCCGATAGCGGGGAGCTGTTTTTT. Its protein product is CSARDTGSDSGELFF.

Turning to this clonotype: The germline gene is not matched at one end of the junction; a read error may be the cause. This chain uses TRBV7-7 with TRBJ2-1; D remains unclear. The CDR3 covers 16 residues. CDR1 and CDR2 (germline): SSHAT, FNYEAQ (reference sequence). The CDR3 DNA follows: TGTGCTAGCAGCCCAACACAACGGTCAGGTTACAATGAGCAGTTCTTC. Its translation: CASSPTQRSGYNEQFF.